The next 32 T cell receptor beta chains were all read from a single sample in a study of blood T cells in healthy people across ages. For the second PCR, which ran for 7 to 11 cycles, a sample-barcoded 5' primer and a J-beta primer mix were used. TCRdb re-derived calls from the 5' RACE reads in MiXCR, one entry per CDR3 protein. In the table there are fewer than 1,000,000 distinct CDR3 sequences, 35% to 50% of which are singletons. The sample comprised blood. Every receptor here comes from a man older than 75 in good health.

The chain has TRBV20-1 and TRBJ2-1; D might be TRBD2 (5 bases). The CDR3 covers 16 residues. Per the germline V gene, CDR1 is DFQATT and CDR2 is SNEGSKA (reference sequence). V dropped 3 bases and J dropped 2 bases, with 17 bases sitting between them. The CDR3 loop is CSARSTRLAPYNEQFF. The DNA of the CDR3 is TGCAGTGCTAGGTCAACTCGGCTAGCTCCCTACAATGAGCAGTTCTTC.

The V and J genes are TRBV5-1 and TRBJ2-2, with TRBD2 matching 10 bases. V lost 4 bases, J lost 5 bases, and 8 bases stayed unmatched. The CDR3 is 16 residues long. Germline assignment: CDR1 SGHRS and CDR2 YFSETQ. CDR3 nucleotide sequence: TGCGCCAGCAGCGTAACTAGCGGGAAACGGACCGGGGAGCTGTTTTTT. Protein: CASSVTSGKRTGELFF.

The chain recombines TRBV12-3 or TRBV12-4 with TRBJ1-5; D not certain. This CDR3 is built from 14 residues. V lost 5 bases and J lost 0, with 8 bases in between. CDR3 sequence: CASSPDHSNQPQHF. The CDR3 nucleotides read TGTGCCAGCAGTCCAGACCATAGCAATCAGCCCCAGCATTTT.

The chain carries TRBV6-1 and TRBJ2-2; D call uncertain. Trimming removed 2 bases at V and 7 bases at J, with 14 bases between. The CDR3 length is 15 residues. In germline, CDR1 is MNHNS, CDR2 SASEGT. The CDR3 DNA is TGTGCCAGCAGTGAAAACCGGGCCACCCACGGGGAGCTGTTTTTT. As protein: CASSENRATHGELFF.

This clonotype has only a few counts. V is TRBV11-2 and J is TRBJ2-3, with 8 bases lining up with TRBD1. V dropped 5 bases and J dropped 2; count of bases not matched to a gene: 6. The CDR3 is 15 amino acids. Germline V gene sequence: CDR1 SGHAT, CDR2 FQNNGV. The CDR3 region is CASSVQGGVTDTQYF. CDR3 sequence (DNA): TGTGCCAGCAGCGTACAGGGGGGTGTCACAGATACGCAGTATTTT.

The J gene is TRBJ2-7, the V gene TRBV29-1; tentatively, D is TRBD1 (6 bases). The CDR3 is made up of 14 amino acids. V shed 4 bases and J shed 4 bases, with 17 bases lying between them. CDR1 SQVTM and CDR2 ANQGSEA come from the germline V gene. CDR3 coding DNA: TGCAGCGTTGCCGAGGCTACAGGGATTTACGAGCAGTACTTC. Translated, it gives CSVAEATGIYEQYF.

This clonotype was counted only a few times. The chain joins TRBV11-3 to TRBJ2-3; the D gene is possibly TRBD2 (5 bases). The CDR3 is 18 amino acids. V lost 5 bases and J 2 bases, leaving 23 bases between the germline ends. The germline V gene has CDR1 SGHNT and CDR2 YENEEA. The chain's CDR3 is CASSPGEPWSPDTDTQYF. CDR3 nucleotide sequence: TGTGCCAGCAGCCCCGGGGAGCCTTGGAGCCCCGACACAGATACGCAGTATTTT.

There are many counts of this clonotype. This sequence joins TRBV10-3 and TRBJ2-5; possibly TRBD2 for D (5 bases). Per germline, CDR1 ENHRY and CDR2 SYGVKD. There are 12 residues in the CDR3. V lost 3 bases and J 5 bases, leaving 7 bases between the germline ends. CDR3 DNA: TGTGCCATCAGTGATCTAGCCGAGACCCAGTACTTC. Residues: CAISDLAETQYF.

This chain uses TRBV27 with TRBJ2-1, with 12 bases matching TRBD2. V was pared by 9 bases and J by 5 bases, with 2 bases of the junction left unmatched. This CDR3 comprises 13 residues. Per the germline V gene, CDR1 is MNHEY and CDR2 is SMNVEV (reference sequence). CDR3 region: CASLAGGHNEQFF. The CDR3 DNA is TGTGCCAGTCTAGCGGGAGGGCACAATGAGCAGTTCTTC.

This clonotype was detected once. The CDR3 sequence: CATSGPSYEQYF. The CDR3 DNA is TGTGCCACCAGCGGACCTTCATACGAGCAGTACTTC. The chain carries TRBV24-1 and TRBJ2-4, with D unclear. Matching the DNA end better, TRBJ2-7 makes the J call doubtful. CDR3 length: 12 amino acids. In germline, CDR1 is KGHDR, CDR2 SFDVKD.

The V call is TRBV20-1, the J call TRBJ2-3; 12 bases match TRBD2. The V segment lost 2 bases and the J segment 2 bases; nucleotides outside the gene matches: 17. The germline CDR1 and CDR2 sequences are DFQATT and SNEGSKA (reference sequence). The CDR3 length is 20 residues. CDR3 in DNA: TGCAGTGCTAGACCAACAGGGGAGGGAGGACTAGCGGGACCCACAGATACGCAGTATTTT. It translates to CSARPTGEGGLAGPTDTQYF.

The chain uses TRBV28 and TRBJ2-1; 12 bases align to TRBD2. This CDR3 comprises 16 residues. V shed 2 bases, J shed 7 bases, and the junction held 6 bases outside the gene matches. Germline V lookup: CDR1 MDHEN, CDR2 SYDVKM. This CDR3 reads CASSLRTSGRNNEQFF. CDR3 in DNA: TGTGCCAGCAGTTTACGAACTAGCGGGAGGAATAATGAGCAGTTCTTC. The whole variable domain, filled in from reference TRBV28 and TRBJ2-1, reads DVKVTQSSRYLVKRTGEKVFLECVQDMDHENMFWYRQDPGLGLRLIYFSYDVKMKEKGDIPEGYSVSREKKERFSLILESASTNQTSMYLCASSLRTSGRNNEQFFGPGTRLTVL.

The chain's CDR3 is CASSYGMNTEAFF. For the CDR3, the DNA is TGTGCCAGCAGTTACGGCATGAACACTGAAGCTTTCTTT. The chain uses TRBV6-6 and TRBJ1-1; no reliable D call. Germline CDR1 MNHNY, CDR2 SVGAGI (reference sequence). This CDR3 has 13 amino acids. The ends were cut back, 2 bases at V and 0 bases at J, with 4 bases in the middle.

The V call is TRBV2, the J call TRBJ2-5, with 8 bases fitting TRBD2. The CDR3 has 14 amino acids. V trimming: 6 bases; J trimming: 0 bases; junction bases outside the gene matches: 3. Germline CDR1 SNHLY, CDR2 FYNNEI. CDR3 DNA: TGTGCCAGCAGGTATAGCGGGAACCAAGAGACCCAGTACTTC. Translation: CASRYSGNQETQYF.

The chain uses TRBV14 and TRBJ1-1, with D uncertain. The CDR3 length is 13 residues. The V end lost 4 bases, the J end lost 0 bases, and 6 bases lay between the germline ends. Looked up from germline, CDR1 is SGHDN and CDR2 is FVKESK. CDR3 amino acids: CASSRLLNTEAFF. The CDR3 region has the DNA TGTGCCAGCAGCCGTCTCTTGAACACTGAAGCTTTCTTT. The full variable domain, in which reference TRBV14 and TRBJ1-1 provide the parts outside the CDR3, is EAGVTQFPSHSVIEKGQTVTLRCDPISGHDNLYWYRRVMGKEIKFLLHFVKESKQDESGMPNNRFLAERTGGTYSTLKVQPAELEDSGVYFCASSRLLNTEAFFGQGTRLTVV.

This clonotype was recorded a few times. The rearrangement uses TRBV20-1 and TRBJ2-3; 9 bases fit TRBD2. The CDR3 has 15 residues. V shed 1 base, J shed 2 bases, and the junction held 4 bases outside the gene matches. Germline assignment: CDR1 DFQATT and CDR2 SNEGSKA (reference sequence). CDR3 protein: CSARGASGNTDTQYF. DNA for the CDR3: TGCAGTGCTAGAGGCGCTAGCGGGAACACAGATACGCAGTATTTT.

As DNA, the CDR3 is TGTGCCAGCAGCTTCGGACTAGCGGTGGCCCCCCTTGGGAATGAGCAGTTCTTC. It specifies CASSFGLAVAPLGNEQFF. The chain couples TRBV9 to TRBJ2-1, with 10 bases identical to TRBD2. The germline V gene has CDR1 SGDLS and CDR2 YYNGEE. This CDR3 spans 18 amino acids. Trimming removed 4 bases from V and 7 bases from J; junction bases left unmatched: 17. Complete variable domain (other parts from reference TRBV9 and TRBJ2-1): DSGVTQTPKHLITATGQRVTLRCSPRSGDLSVYWYQQSLDQGLQFLIQYYNGEERAKGNILERFSAQQFPDLHSELNLSSLELGDSALYFCASSFGLAVAPLGNEQFFGPGTRLTVL.

V is TRBV4-3 and J is TRBJ1-1, with 7 bases matching TRBD1. CDR3 size: 16 residues. Germline CDR1 reads LGHNA; CDR2 reads YSLEER. The V and J ends lost 1 base and 12 bases, in that order; junction bases with no gene match: 17. CDR3 loop: CASSQGRLGQSPFPFF. The DNA for the CDR3 is TGCGCCAGCAGCCAAGGGAGATTGGGACAGTCCCCCTTTCCTTTCTTT.

The V gene is TRBV3-1, the J gene TRBJ2-1; tentatively, D is TRBD2 (6 bases). The CDR3 covers 13 residues. The germline gives CDR1 LGHDT, CDR2 YNNKEL (reference sequence). V was trimmed by 5 bases and J by 7 bases, leaving 12 bases between them. The CDR3 DNA reads TGTGCCAGCAGCTCCGACGGAGGGAATGAGCAGTTCTTC. As protein: CASSSDGGNEQFF.

This clonotype is a singleton in its sample. This CDR3 fails to terminate in the conserved phenylalanine or tryptophan, so it likely reflects a read error. The V gene is TRBV5-1, the J gene TRBJ2-7; 9 bases fit TRBD2. V lost 7 bases, J lost 3 bases, and 8 bases stayed unmatched. The CDR3 has 14 residues. Germline assignment: CDR1 SGHRS and CDR2 YFSETQ. CDR3 sequence: CASGKTSGGYEQYS. Here the CDR3 DNA reads TGCGCCAGCGGCAAGACTAGCGGCGGCTACGAGCAGTACTCC.

The chain links TRBV7-3 to TRBJ2-7; D call uncertain. V was shortened by 1 base and J by 0 bases, with 7 bases between the two germline ends. The germline CDR1 and CDR2 sequences are SGHTA and FQGTGA. This CDR3 is built from 14 residues. Written as DNA, the CDR3 is TGTGCCAGCAGCTTAAAACCGGACTCCTACGAGCAGTACTTC. Protein: CASSLKPDSYEQYF.

The chain uses TRBV7-9 and TRBJ1-5; TRBD1 is a possible D gene (6 bases). This CDR3 has 19 amino acids. Per germline, CDR1 SEHNR and CDR2 FQNEAQ (reference sequence). V was clipped by 5 bases and J by 4 bases, with 27 bases between them. CDR3 bases: TGTGCCAGCAGCCTCGACCCAGGACATGACAGGAGCCCAAATCAGCCCCAGCATTTT. This gives the protein CASSLDPGHDRSPNQPQHF.

A remark on this clonotype: At one boundary the junction diverges from the germline segment, which might be a read error. The chain couples TRBV5-1 to TRBJ2-7; TRBD2 matches 12 bases. CDR1 SGHRS and CDR2 YFSETQ come from the germline V gene. The CDR3 extends over 16 amino acids. Here the CDR3 reads CASSLVTSGGSGERYF. CDR3 in DNA: TGCGCCAGCAGCTTAGTCACTAGCGGGGGGTCGGGCGAGCGGTACTTC.

This clonotype has just a few counts. The J gene is TRBJ2-7, the V gene TRBV10-3, with TRBD2 identical over 10 bases. V shed 4 bases and J 3 bases; nucleotides not matched to a gene: 6. CDR3 length: 15 residues. CDR1 and CDR2 from the germline V gene are ENHRY and SYGVKD. The CDR3 here is CAISVTSGNGYEQYF. The CDR3 DNA sequence: TGTGCCATCAGTGTCACTAGCGGGAACGGCTACGAGCAGTACTTC.

About this clonotype itself: This could be a read error, since a much larger clone is one nucleotide away. The chain joins TRBV29-1 to TRBJ1-5, with D maybe TRBD1 (6 bases). Looked up from germline, CDR1 is SQVTM and CDR2 is ANQGSEA. This CDR3 region has 13 residues. In nucleotides, the CDR3 is TGCGGCGTTGGGGGACAAAGCAATCAGCCCCAGCATTTT. The encoded protein is CGVGGQSNQPQHF.

This clonotype was observed a single time. Sequence at one end of the junction differs from germline and may be a read error. The chain uses TRBV20-1 and TRBJ2-3; 10 bases align to TRBD2. This CDR3 is built from 14 residues. Germline loops: CDR1 DFQATT, CDR2 SNEGSKA (reference sequence). The CDR3 DNA sequence: TGCAGTGCCGGAGGACTAGCGGCCACAGATACGCAGTTTTTT. This gives the protein CSAGGLAATDTQFF.

This clonotype was picked up a small number of times. This chain joins TRBV5-1 and TRBJ2-3, with a possible D match to TRBD2 (6 bases). The CDR3 contains 13 residues. Germline CDR1 reads SGHRS; CDR2 reads YFSETQ. Trimming removed 4 bases at V and 9 bases at J, with 15 bases between. Here the CDR3 DNA reads TGCGCCAGCAGCAAGGCCGGGACTGAGACGCAGTATTTT. Amino acids: CASSKAGTETQYF.

This clonotype has more than one count but fewer than ten. J is TRBJ2-3 and V is TRBV7-2; TRBD2 agrees at 11 bases. The V and J ends lost 3 bases and 7 bases, in that order; junction bases with no gene match: 9. The CDR3 has 16 residues. Germline V gene sequence: CDR1 SGHTA, CDR2 FQGNSA. For the CDR3, the DNA is TGTGCCAGCAGCTTGGGGACTAGCGGCCTCGGAAATACGCAGTATTTT. As protein: CASSLGTSGLGNTQYF.

The chain joins TRBV5-1 to TRBJ2-3, with no clear D. The CDR3 spans 16 residues. V gave up 0 bases and J gave up 0 bases, with 11 bases separating them. Per germline, CDR1 SGHRS and CDR2 YFSETQ. The CDR3, as DNA: TGCGCCAGCAGCTTGGTGGGCAGGCCAAGCACAGATACGCAGTATTTT. Protein: CASSLVGRPSTDTQYF.

This clonotype was recorded at least ten times. This chain joins TRBV5-6 and TRBJ2-7; D is perhaps TRBD1 (5 bases). The CDR3 extends over 12 amino acids. Deletions cut 1 base from V and 6 bases from J, with 8 bases between. CDR1 is SGHDT and CDR2 is YYEEEE in the germline V gene. The CDR3 sequence is CASSLQDSEQYF. CDR3 DNA sequence: TGTGCCAGCAGCTTGCAAGACAGCGAGCAGTACTTC.

In its sample, this clonotype was seen many times. The chain links TRBV28 to TRBJ2-7; no reliable D call. Germline CDR1 MDHEN, CDR2 SYDVKM. The CDR3 contains 15 residues. V was pared by 1 base and J by 2 bases, with 12 bases between. Here the CDR3 reads CASSLYQAWTYEQYF. The DNA for the CDR3 is TGTGCCAGCAGTTTATATCAGGCCTGGACCTACGAGCAGTACTTC.

This sequence joins TRBV6-5 and TRBJ2-2, with 9 bases that match TRBD1. Germline assignment: CDR1 MNHEY and CDR2 SVGAGI. CDR3 length equals 14 residues. Germline trimming cut 6 bases from V and 6 bases from J; bases unmatched to any gene: 5. CDR3 residues: CASRPQGASGELFF. As DNA, the CDR3 is TGTGCCAGCAGACCACAGGGGGCATCCGGGGAGCTGTTTTTT.